This is a list of T cell receptor beta chains from one sample in a study of T cells in narcolepsy. TCRdb keeps only in-frame clones here, not all; method: immunoSEQ multiplex PCR. The data show tens of thousands of clones, approximately 83% seen once. The specimen was CD45RA- memory CD4+ T cells from PBMCs. Source of these receptors: a human donor with narcolepsy. The CDR3 runs from the conserved cysteine through the conserved F or W. Each record gives: J gene, V gene, D gene, clone size, CDR3 DNA, CDR3 protein. The D gene is left open where the match is weak. Rows give clone size only sometimes, using once, few, many, or a class for an expanded clone.

j_gene: TRBJ1-2; v_gene: TRBV19; d_gene: -; abundance: -; CDR3nt: TGTGCCAGTAGTATAGAAAGGGGCGCCTATGGCTACACCTTC; CDR3aa: CASSIERGAYGYTF
j_gene: TRBJ1-1; v_gene: TRBV7-8; d_gene: -; abundance: -; CDR3nt: TGTGCCAGCAGGCTGATATTTGAAGCTTTCTTT; CDR3aa: CASRLIFEAFF
j_gene: TRBJ2-1; v_gene: TRBV20-1; d_gene: -; abundance: -; CDR3nt: TGCAGTGCTAGAGGTTTGCGGGAGCAGTTCTTC; CDR3aa: CSARGLREQFF
j_gene: TRBJ1-2; v_gene: TRBV7-2; d_gene: TRBD1; abundance: -; CDR3nt: TGTGCCAGCAGCACAGGGGGAGGCTATGGCTACACCTTC; CDR3aa: CASSTGGGYGYTF
j_gene: TRBJ2-7; v_gene: TRBV5-1; d_gene: TRBD1; abundance: -; CDR3nt: TGCGCCAGCAGCTTGCTCGGGACAGGGATCTACGAGCAGTACTTC; CDR3aa: CASSLLGTGIYEQYF
j_gene: TRBJ2-7; v_gene: TRBV2; d_gene: -; abundance: few; CDR3nt: TGTGCCAGCAGGGACCGACTTATCCAGGGAACCTACGAGCAGTACTTC; CDR3aa: CASRDRLIQGTYEQYF
j_gene: TRBJ1-6; v_gene: TRBV19; d_gene: -; abundance: few; CDR3nt: TGTGCCAGTAGTATCCCCCCCCTAGCCGGGAATTCACCCCTCCACTTT; CDR3aa: CASSIPPLAGNSPLHF
j_gene: TRBJ2-2; v_gene: TRBV27; d_gene: -; abundance: few; CDR3nt: TGTGCCAGCAGTTCCCCCCCCGGGGAGCTGTTTTTT; CDR3aa: CASSSPPGELFF
j_gene: TRBJ1-4; v_gene: TRBV2; d_gene: TRBD1; abundance: -; CDR3nt: TGTGCCAGCAGTTACAGGGGTGGTAATGAAAAACTGTTTTTT; CDR3aa: CASSYRGGNEKLFF
j_gene: TRBJ1-2; v_gene: TRBV6-5; d_gene: -; abundance: -; CDR3nt: TGTGCCAGCAGTTACCCCACTGACATAAACTATGGCTACACCTTC; CDR3aa: CASSYPTDINYGYTF
j_gene: TRBJ2-5; v_gene: TRBV30; d_gene: TRBD2; abundance: -; CDR3nt: TGTGCCTGGGATCGACTAGCGGGGGGCGCCGTAGAGACCCAGTACTTC; CDR3aa: CAWDRLAGGAVETQYF
j_gene: TRBJ1-2; v_gene: TRBV28; d_gene: -; abundance: -; CDR3nt: TGTGCCAGCAGTCCCACGGAACGGATCTATGGCTACACCTTC; CDR3aa: CASSPTERIYGYTF
j_gene: TRBJ2-7; v_gene: TRBV11-1; d_gene: -; abundance: -; CDR3nt: TGTGCCAGCAGCTCGGACAGGGACTACTCCTACGAGCAGTACTTC; CDR3aa: CASSSDRDYSYEQYF
j_gene: TRBJ2-5; v_gene: TRBV10-3; d_gene: -; abundance: -; CDR3nt: TGTGCCATCAGTGACAGCAGGGGAGCAGAGACCCAGTACTTC; CDR3aa: CAISDSRGAETQYF
j_gene: TRBJ1-1; v_gene: TRBV20-1; d_gene: -; abundance: -; CDR3nt: TGCAGTGCATACAGGGCTGAAGCTTTCTTT; CDR3aa: CSAYRAEAFF
j_gene: TRBJ2-5; v_gene: TRBV6-5; d_gene: -; abundance: few; CDR3nt: TGTGCCAGCAGCTTACAGGCGCAAGAGACCCAGTACTTC; CDR3aa: CASSLQAQETQYF
j_gene: TRBJ1-1; v_gene: TRBV29-1; d_gene: -; abundance: -; CDR3nt: TGCAGCGTTGGACAGAGCTTGAACACTGAAGCTTTCTTT; CDR3aa: CSVGQSLNTEAFF
j_gene: TRBJ2-3; v_gene: TRBV18; d_gene: -; abundance: -; CDR3nt: TGTGCCAGCTCACCACCCCGGACAGTGACAGATACGCAGTATTTT; CDR3aa: CASSPPRTVTDTQYF
j_gene: TRBJ1-2; v_gene: TRBV7-8; d_gene: TRBD1; abundance: few; CDR3nt: TGTGCCAGCAGCCGCGACAGGGACTATGGCTACACCTTC; CDR3aa: CASSRDRDYGYTF
j_gene: TRBJ1-5; v_gene: TRBV28; d_gene: -; abundance: -; CDR3nt: TGTGCCAGCCTCGGCCGGGCCCAGCCCCAGCATTTT; CDR3aa: CASLGRAQPQHF
j_gene: TRBJ2-1; v_gene: TRBV29-1; d_gene: TRBD1; abundance: -; CDR3nt: TGCAGCGCGCACAGGGGGCGAAATGAGCAGTTCTTC; CDR3aa: CSAHRGRNEQFF
j_gene: TRBJ2-2; v_gene: TRBV7-6; d_gene: TRBD2; abundance: -; CDR3nt: TGTGCCAGCAGCTACCAAGCGGGGGGCCAACCCACAACTTACACCGGGGAGCTGTTTTTT; CDR3aa: CASSYQAGGQPTTYTGELFF
j_gene: TRBJ1-4; v_gene: TRBV19; d_gene: TRBD1; abundance: -; CDR3nt: TGTGCCAGTAGTCCGGACAGGTTAAGGAATGAAAAACTGTTTTTT; CDR3aa: CASSPDRLRNEKLFF
j_gene: TRBJ1-1; v_gene: TRBV7-2; d_gene: -; abundance: -; CDR3nt: TGTGCCAGCAGCTTAGCGCAGGCCAGGGGGAACACTGAAGCTTTCTTT; CDR3aa: CASSLAQARGNTEAFF
j_gene: TRBJ1-2; v_gene: TRBV6-1; d_gene: TRBD1; abundance: -; CDR3nt: TGTGCCAGCAGTGAAGGGGGAACAGGGGCAAGGTATGGCTACACCTTC; CDR3aa: CASSEGGTGARYGYTF
j_gene: TRBJ2-3; v_gene: TRBV12-5; d_gene: TRBD2; abundance: -; CDR3nt: TGTGCTAGTGGCAATCAGATGACTAGCGGGGGGGCAACAGATACGCAGTATTTT; CDR3aa: CASGNQMTSGGATDTQYF
j_gene: TRBJ2-5; v_gene: TRBV6-6; d_gene: -; abundance: -; CDR3nt: TGTGCCAGCGCGCTAGCAGGCGGGGAGACCCAGTACTTC; CDR3aa: CASALAGGETQYF
j_gene: TRBJ1-5; v_gene: TRBV30; d_gene: -; abundance: -; CDR3nt: TGTGCCTGGAGCGGAGATAGCAATCAGCCCCAGCATTTT; CDR3aa: CAWSGDSNQPQHF
j_gene: TRBJ2-7; v_gene: TRBV28; d_gene: TRBD1; abundance: -; CDR3nt: TGTGCCAGCAGTAACCGACAGGGGGCTTACTACGAGCAGTACTTC; CDR3aa: CASSNRQGAYYEQYF
j_gene: TRBJ1-1; v_gene: TRBV18; d_gene: -; abundance: -; CDR3nt: TGTGCCAGCTCTCGGGACGCGAACACTGAAGCTTTCTTT; CDR3aa: CASSRDANTEAFF
j_gene: TRBJ1-1; v_gene: TRBV7-9; d_gene: -; abundance: -; CDR3nt: TGTGCCAGCAGCTATGCAGGGGTGGGCACTGAAGCTTTCTTT; CDR3aa: CASSYAGVGTEAFF
j_gene: TRBJ2-7; v_gene: TRBV6-6; d_gene: -; abundance: -; CDR3nt: TGTGCCAGCAGTGCTACCAGGGGAACCTACGAGCAGTACTTC; CDR3aa: CASSATRGTYEQYF
j_gene: TRBJ1-1; v_gene: TRBV6-5; d_gene: -; abundance: -; CDR3nt: TGTGCCAGCAGTTACTCGTTCGGGACGAACACTGAAGCTTTCTTT; CDR3aa: CASSYSFGTNTEAFF
j_gene: TRBJ1-1; v_gene: TRBV6-4; d_gene: -; abundance: -; CDR3nt: TGTGCCAGCAGTGCAACAGCCCTGAACACTGAAGCTTTCTTT; CDR3aa: CASSATALNTEAFF
j_gene: TRBJ1-3; v_gene: TRBV5-5; d_gene: -; abundance: -; CDR3nt: TGTGCCAGCAGCTTGGACCCAGCGGGAAACACCATATATTTT; CDR3aa: CASSLDPAGNTIYF
j_gene: TRBJ1-5; v_gene: TRBV7-9; d_gene: TRBD1; abundance: -; CDR3nt: TGTGCCAGCAGCAGGCCCCCCTCAGGGGGGAACAATCAGCCCCAGCATTTT; CDR3aa: CASSRPPSGGNNQPQHF
j_gene: TRBJ2-3; v_gene: TRBV7-9; d_gene: -; abundance: -; CDR3nt: TGTGCCAGCATCCCCTCGGGGGGCTTTAACACAGATACGCAGTATTTT; CDR3aa: CASIPSGGFNTDTQYF
j_gene: TRBJ2-3; v_gene: TRBV5-1; d_gene: TRBD1; abundance: -; CDR3nt: TGCGCCAGCAGTCCAGCAGGGGGCGATACGCAGTATTTT; CDR3aa: CASSPAGGDTQYF
j_gene: TRBJ1-5; v_gene: TRBV27; d_gene: TRBD1; abundance: -; CDR3nt: TGTGCCAGCAGTTGGACAGGGGGCGGCAATCAGCCCCAGCATTTT; CDR3aa: CASSWTGGGNQPQHF
j_gene: TRBJ1-5; v_gene: TRBV19; d_gene: TRBD1; abundance: few; CDR3nt: TGTGCCAGTAGGCCAGACAGGGGTAGGTTTCAGCCCCAGCATTTT; CDR3aa: CASRPDRGRFQPQHF
j_gene: TRBJ2-7; v_gene: TRBV19; d_gene: TRBD2; abundance: once; CDR3nt: TGTGCCAGTAGTACGCGGACGACGGGACTAGCGACCAACGAGCAGTACTTC; CDR3aa: CASSTRTTGLATNEQYF
j_gene: TRBJ2-7; v_gene: TRBV11-2; d_gene: TRBD2; abundance: -; CDR3nt: TGTGCCAGCAGCTTGGCTAGCGGGGGGTCTTTAGGTGAGCAGTACTTC; CDR3aa: CASSLASGGSLGEQYF
j_gene: TRBJ1-5; v_gene: TRBV10-3; d_gene: -; abundance: -; CDR3nt: TGTGCCATCAGTGAGTTCTCGGCAAACAATCAGCCCCAGCATTTT; CDR3aa: CAISEFSANNQPQHF
j_gene: TRBJ2-7; v_gene: TRBV30; d_gene: -; abundance: -; CDR3nt: TGTGCCTGGAGTGTACCGTTAACCTCCTCTCACGAGCAGTACTTC; CDR3aa: CAWSVPLTSSHEQYF
j_gene: TRBJ2-7; v_gene: TRBV5-1; d_gene: TRBD1; abundance: few; CDR3nt: TGCGCCAGCAGCCAACTGGACAGGGGGGACGAGCAGTACTTC; CDR3aa: CASSQLDRGDEQYF
j_gene: TRBJ2-3; v_gene: TRBV7-2; d_gene: -; abundance: few; CDR3nt: TGTGCCAGCAGCCCCCAGGGGGGCCCAGATACGCAGTATTTT; CDR3aa: CASSPQGGPDTQYF
j_gene: TRBJ1-3; v_gene: TRBV7-2; d_gene: TRBD1; abundance: -; CDR3nt: TGTGCCAGCAGTCCCGGACAGGGGGCGTTGTCTGGAAACACCATATATTTT; CDR3aa: CASSPGQGALSGNTIYF
j_gene: TRBJ1-3; v_gene: TRBV6-1; d_gene: -; abundance: -; CDR3nt: TGTGCCAGCAGGGCAGGGCATTACGCTGGAAACACCATATATTTT; CDR3aa: CASRAGHYAGNTIYF
j_gene: TRBJ1-1; v_gene: TRBV20-1; d_gene: -; abundance: -; CDR3nt: TGCAGTGCTAGACCAAGGACTGAAGCTTTCTTT; CDR3aa: CSARPRTEAFF
j_gene: TRBJ1-2; v_gene: TRBV4-3; d_gene: -; abundance: -; CDR3nt: TGCGCCAGCAGCCAAGAACGCGCGGGAAGGAGCTATGGCTACACCTTC; CDR3aa: CASSQERAGRSYGYTF
j_gene: TRBJ1-2; v_gene: TRBV28; d_gene: TRBD1; abundance: -; CDR3nt: TGTGCCAGCAGTGGGACAGGGAACTATGGCTACACCTTC; CDR3aa: CASSGTGNYGYTF
j_gene: TRBJ2-7; v_gene: TRBV29-1; d_gene: -; abundance: -; CDR3nt: TGCAGCGGTCAGGGGTTCGGGGACGAGCAGTACTTC; CDR3aa: CSGQGFGDEQYF
j_gene: TRBJ2-1; v_gene: TRBV12-5; d_gene: TRBD1; abundance: -; CDR3nt: TGTGCTAGTGGTCGACAGGGGGCATCGAATGAGCAGTTCTTC; CDR3aa: CASGRQGASNEQFF
j_gene: TRBJ1-2; v_gene: TRBV5-6; d_gene: -; abundance: -; CDR3nt: TGTGCCAGCAGGAACAGGGCCACTCTAGGGGGCTACACCTTC; CDR3aa: CASRNRATLGGYTF
j_gene: TRBJ2-7; v_gene: TRBV7-9; d_gene: TRBD1; abundance: once; CDR3nt: TGTGCCAGCAGCACCAGACAGGGTTACTACGAGCAGTACTTC; CDR3aa: CASSTRQGYYEQYF